Listed here is a single T cell receptor beta chain. Many counts were recorded for this clonotype. Which antigen it targets is not known. Within one base of it there is no much larger clone, and no base qualities were kept. The data were obtained in a study of CD8 T cells in ankylosing spondylitis (dated by TCRdb to 2017 to 2019). For context, the study as a whole: To find TCR variants linked to disease, the study profiled T cell receptor beta repertoires in ankylosing spondylitis patients and healthy donors. The full study cohort was made up of 25 to 30 ankylosing spondylitis patients and approximately 100 healthy donors. Samples of peripheral blood were taken, and for ankylosing spondylitis patients, synovial fluid was collected as well. Results and caveats for the whole study, not just this receptor: The disease-linked clones showed a CD8+ phenotype and occurred at relatively low frequencies in peripheral blood. Some TCR beta motif variants had previously been reported in synovial fluid and blood of reactive arthritis patients, which suggested common disease-initiation mechanisms. According to the report, matched synovial fluid samples from ankylosing spondylitis patients were significantly enriched for the disease-linked clones. Blood from ankylosing spondylitis patients appeared to be characterized by a TCR beta motif composed of eight or nine highly homologous amino acid variants.

V lost 4 bases and J lost 0 bases, and the count of bases not matched to a germline gene is 3. The germline V gene provides CDR1 SGDLS and CDR2 YYNGEE. The CDR3 runs 14 amino acids, cysteine and phenylalanine included. Here the CDR3 DNA is all that survives: 42 bases in frame from base 1. The sequencer was an Illumina HiSeq 2500. Quantitative 5'-RACE with molecular barcodes was the method used to prepare the TCR beta libraries. As for how the authors treated the data: A new computational method, built on a probabilistic model of VDJ rearrangement, was used to identify disease-linked TCR variants. TCRdb reran the public reads through fastp at Q25 and MiXCR, keeping productive beta chains. Rows merge per CDR3 protein into single entries with the most common DNA and genes. For this entry, the V and J calls and clone size follow TCRdb and not the study's own pipeline. Recorded for this sample are about 35,000 distinct CDR3 sequences; over 2.5% of them occurred a single time. The top ten constitute 2.8% of the sample.

The sequencing sample was made of blood, either unsorted or a sorted T cell fraction (not recorded which). This sequence originates from a male donor with ankylosing spondylitis or in good health (not recorded which). Recombination joined TRBV9 with TRBJ1-1; TRBD1 aligns with 7 central bases. The sequenced DNA is TGTGCCAGCAGCCTGACAGGGATGAACACTGAAGCTTTCTTT. Its amino acids are CASSLTGMNTEAFF.